The TCR beta chain under discussion was sequenced for a study of spatial heterogeneity in lung cancer. Study as a whole: Combinations of a unique TCR and a UMI were tallied in raw reads, and on average each appeared more than ten times.

Unmatched junction bases numbered 8, after V lost 3 bases and J lost 8 bases. The germline gives CDR1 ENHRY, CDR2 SYGVKD. The CDR3 runs to 16 residues. This clonotype was counted many times. Time point indicated: sample taken at primary tumor resection. Sequencing covered unsorted whole RNA taken from tumor, nontumor lung or frozen PBMC. TCRdb called the 5' RACE reads again in MiXCR, with one record for every CDR3 protein. Of roughly 8,000 distinct CDR3 sequences in the sample, 4.5% to 6% were seen once. The V gene is TRBV10-3, the J gene TRBJ2-1, with 12 bases that match TRBD2. The sample here was PBMCs, taken at surgery. The clonotype originates from a male donor with early-stage non-small cell lung cancer. The CDR3 here is CAISDPWTSGTDEQFF. In DNA, the CDR3 is TGTGCCATCAGTGACCCATGGACTAGCGGGACCGATGAGCAGTTCTTC.